These T cell receptor beta chains were read from a single sample in a study of shared clonotypes between healthy human individuals. The table came from immunoSEQ multiplex PCR; TCRdb's copy has only in-frame clones and leaves some out. Of 450,000 to 650,000 clones listed, just over 75% are singletons. The sample taken for sequencing was PBMCs. The source is a woman aged 40 to 50 in good health. Some clones in this sample may be carry-over from other donors' samples. The CDR3 runs from the conserved cysteine through the conserved F or W. The order of the fields is clone size, V gene, D gene, J gene, CDR3 DNA, CDR3 protein. A D gene is named only where the DNA matches it firmly. The listing skips clone size in some rows; elsewhere it reads once, few, many or a size class.

>.|TRBV30|.|TRBJ1-1
TGTGCCTGGAACCGGGCCCCAAACACTGAAGCTTTCTTT
CAWNRAPNTEAFF
>.|TRBV5-1|.|TRBJ1-3
TGCGCCAGCAGCTTGGCCGACAGCAGAAACACCATATATTTT
CASSLADSRNTIYF
>.|TRBV7-6|TRBD2|TRBJ2-7
TGTGCCAGCAGCTTAGATAGCGGGAGGGTTTACGAGCAGTACTTC
CASSLDSGRVYEQYF
>few|TRBV5-6|.|TRBJ1-4
TGTGCCAGCAGCTTGGCGACGGGAAGTAATGAAAAACTGTTTTTT
CASSLATGSNEKLFF
>.|TRBV7-2|TRBD2|TRBJ2-7
TGTGCCAGCAGCTCGCAGACTAGCGGGAGGGTCTACGAGCAGTACTTC
CASSSQTSGRVYEQYF
>.|TRBV4-3|TRBD1|TRBJ2-1
TGCGCCAGCAGCCGGACAGGGGGCTCCTACAATGAGCAGTTCTTC
CASSRTGGSYNEQFF
>.|TRBV2|.|TRBJ2-2
TGTGCCAGCAGTGGATGGACCGGGGAGCTGTTTTTT
CASSGWTGELFF
>.|TRBV6-1|TRBD2|TRBJ2-3
TGTGCCAGCAGCATACTAGCGGTAGGCACAGATACGCAGTATTTT
CASSILAVGTDTQYF
>.|TRBV19|.|TRBJ2-2
TGTGCCAGTAGTATAGAGACGGGATCGAACACCGGGGAGCTGTTTTTT
CASSIETGSNTGELFF
>.|TRBV28|.|TRBJ1-6
TGTGCCAGCAGTTTAGGGAGGGGTTGGAATTCACCCCTCCACTTT
CASSLGRGWNSPLHF
>.|TRBV19|TRBD1|TRBJ1-2
TGTGCCAGTAGTATAGGGACAGGGTATGGCTACACCTTC
CASSIGTGYGYTF
>.|TRBV6-6|TRBD1|TRBJ1-5
TGTGCCAGCAGTTACCCAAAGACAGGGGTCGGGCAGCCCCAGCATTTT
CASSYPKTGVGQPQHF
>.|TRBV28|.|TRBJ2-1
TGTGCCAGCAGTCCAGGTAGGAATGAGCAGTTCTTC
CASSPGRNEQFF
>once|TRBV5-1|.|TRBJ2-7
TGCGCCAGCAGTCGGGACATTACGTACGAGCAGTACTTC
CASSRDITYEQYF
>.|TRBV11-3|TRBD1|TRBJ2-5
TGTGCCAGCAGCCTCCGAACAGGGGCCCGAGAGACCCAGTACTTC
CASSLRTGARETQYF
>.|TRBV19|.|TRBJ2-1
TGTGCCAGTGCTTTTGGAAGGGACCCGTCCTACAATGAGCAGTTCTTC
CASAFGRDPSYNEQFF
>.|TRBV4-2|.|TRBJ2-1
TGTGCCAGCAGCCCCCAATTAGGTGAGGGTTATAGGTACAATGAGCAGTTCTTC
CASSPQLGEGYRYNEQFF
>.|TRBV5-1|.|TRBJ2-7
TGCGCCAGCAGAGCTGAGACCAACGGGGAGCAGTACTTC
CASRAETNGEQYF
>.|TRBV28|TRBD2|TRBJ2-3
TGTGCCAGCAGTTCGGCTATAGCGGGAGGGAGCACAGATACGCAGTATTTT
CASSSAIAGGSTDTQYF
>.|TRBV9|.|TRBJ2-2
TGTGCCAGCAGCGTAGCTCTCCGGCGGGACACCGGGGAGCTGTTTTTT
CASSVALRRDTGELFF
>once|TRBV5-1|.|TRBJ2-6
TGCGCCAGCAGCTTGGGGCAGAACTCTGGGGCCAACGTCCTGACTTTC
CASSLGQNSGANVLTF
>.|TRBV5-1|TRBD2|TRBJ2-7
TGCGCCAGCAGCTTCGTCCGCGGGAGCGACGAGCAGTACTTC
CASSFVRGSDEQYF
>.|TRBV13|TRBD1|TRBJ2-2
TGTGCCAGCAGCTTGAACGACAGGGTTGGGGGAACCCCCGGGGAGCTGTTTTTT
CASSLNDRVGGTPGELFF
>.|TRBV19|.|TRBJ1-2
TGTGCCAGTAGTATTGCCGGCTATGGCTACACCTTC
CASSIAGYGYTF
>.|TRBV9|TRBD1|TRBJ1-2
TGTGCCAGCAGCGTAGAGGGGGCCCTCACCTTC
CASSVEGALTF
>.|TRBV19|.|TRBJ2-7
TGTGCCAGTAGCAGGGAAAACGGTTGGCCCTACGAGCAGTACTTC
CASSRENGWPYEQYF
>.|TRBV25-1|TRBD1|TRBJ2-7
TGTGCCAGCAGTGTAGCCGGGACAGAGTACGAGCAGTACTTC
CASSVAGTEYEQYF
>.|TRBV18|TRBD2|TRBJ2-7
TGTGCCAGCTCACCAGGACTAGCGGGGGGGGGCTCCTACGAGCAGTACTTC
CASSPGLAGGGSYEQYF
>.|TRBV7-9|TRBD2|TRBJ2-1
TGTGCCAGCAGAGGACTAGCGGGAGGAGGGGTCAATGAGCAGTTCTTC
CASRGLAGGGVNEQFF
>.|TRBV27|.|TRBJ1-1
TGTGCCAGCTCCAAGGGGGGGGTTTCTAACACTGAAGCTTTCTTT
CASSKGGVSNTEAFF
>.|TRBV27|.|TRBJ2-5
TGTGCCAGCAGTTGGTCGGGGCAGCAAGAGACCCAGTACTTC
CASSWSGQQETQYF
>.|TRBV19|.|TRBJ2-2
TGTGCCAGTAGTATTGGCGGGGCAGGGACCGGGGAGCTGTTTTTT
CASSIGGAGTGELFF
>.|TRBV29-1|.|TRBJ2-7
TGCAGCGTAAGAGTGACCTACGAGCAGTACTTC
CSVRVTYEQYF
>.|TRBV28|TRBD2|TRBJ2-1
TGTGCCAGCAGTTTAGGCGGGAGCTCCTACAATGAGCAGTTCTTC
CASSLGGSSYNEQFF
>.|TRBV30|TRBD2|TRBJ2-7
TGTGCCTGGAGTGTAGTACTAGCGACCGAGCAGTACTTC
CAWSVVLATEQYF
>.|TRBV14|.|TRBJ1-2
TGTGCCAGCAGCCAAGCAGGGACGTATGGCTACACCTTC
CASSQAGTYGYTF
>.|TRBV9|.|TRBJ2-7
TGTGCCAGCAGCCGAGCCTCCTACGAGCAGTACTTC
CASSRASYEQYF
>.|TRBV19|.|TRBJ1-2
TGTGCCAGTAGTAACGGGATTCAGGGGCGCTATGGCTACACCTTC
CASSNGIQGRYGYTF
>.|TRBV7-9|.|TRBJ2-1
TGTGCCGCCAGCAAGGGTACCTACAATGAGCAGTTCTTC
CAASKGTYNEQFF
>.|TRBV28|.|TRBJ2-7
TGTGCCACCTGTCCCAGGGTTATAAGCTACGAGCAGTACTTC
CATCPRVISYEQYF
>.|TRBV7-3|TRBD2|TRBJ2-5
TGTGCCAGCAGCTTAATGTCTAGCGGGAGTGAGACCCAGTACTTC
CASSLMSSGSETQYF
>.|TRBV7-8|TRBD2|TRBJ2-1
TGTGCCAGCAGCTCGACCGGGACTAGCTCCTACAACGAGCAGTTCTTC
CASSSTGTSSYNEQFF
>.|TRBV7-3|TRBD1|TRBJ1-2
TGTGCCAGCAGCCCCCAGGGGGCCTCGGAGCATGGCTACACCTTC
CASSPQGASEHGYTF
>few|TRBV9|TRBD1|TRBJ1-1
TGTGCCAGCAGCGTTTCTACAGGGGACCAGGGCTCGGGAGGCACTGAAGCTTTCTTT
CASSVSTGDQGSGGTEAFF
>few|TRBV4-2|.|TRBJ2-7
TGTGCCAGCAGCCAAGTCGGGTCAGGTGGGGGCTGGATCCCCTACGAGCAGTACTTC
CASSQVGSGGGWIPYEQYF
>.|TRBV11-3|.|TRBJ2-7
TGTGCCAGCAGCCACCTAAGGGAGCAGTACTTC
CASSHLREQYF
>.|TRBV9|.|TRBJ2-7
TGTGCCAGCAGCGTAGGCTTCCTGGGCGAGCAGTACTTC
CASSVGFLGEQYF
>.|TRBV6-5|.|TRBJ2-1
TGTGCCAGCAGTTCCGGACTATACTACTACAATGAGCAGTTCTTC
CASSSGLYYYNEQFF
>.|TRBV28|.|TRBJ2-3
TGTGCCAGCAGTCCCAACCCTGGATGGGAGGGGGGGGCCACAGATACGCAGTATTTT
CASSPNPGWEGGATDTQYF
>.|TRBV7-6|TRBD1|TRBJ2-7
TGTGCCAGCAGCTTAGGGACAGGGGTCCACGAGCAGTACTTC
CASSLGTGVHEQYF
>once|TRBV19|TRBD1|TRBJ1-4
TGTGCCAGTAGTCCCACAGGGGGAGAAAAACTGTTTTTT
CASSPTGGEKLFF
>.|TRBV7-9|TRBD2|TRBJ2-7
TGTGCCAGCAGCTTATCTAGCGGAAGCTCCTACGAGCAGTACTTC
CASSLSSGSSYEQYF
>.|TRBV2|TRBD2|TRBJ2-1
TGTGCCAGCAGTCACCCCGGGACTAGGAGTAGGAATGAGCAGTTCTTC
CASSHPGTRSRNEQFF
>.|TRBV5-1|TRBD1|TRBJ2-2
TGCGCCAGCAGCTTGGTCGGGACAGCGAACACCGGGGAGCTGTTTTTT
CASSLVGTANTGELFF
>.|TRBV28|.|TRBJ2-5
TGTGCCAGCAGTTTGTCGCTAGCTCAAGAGACCCAGTACTTC
CASSLSLAQETQYF
>.|TRBV9|TRBD2|TRBJ2-5
TGTGCCAGCAGCGTAGAAGAGTTGGGACTAGCGGCAGAAGAGACCCAGTACTTC
CASSVEELGLAAEETQYF